The 22 T cell receptor beta chains in this list originate from one sample, sequenced in a study of blood T cell repertoires in COVID-19. Clones were read by immunoSEQ multiplex PCR, and TCRdb kept only the in-frame ones, dropping some. The sample shows 60,000 to 85,000 clones, over 65% of them seen only once. Sequenced: peripheral blood. The receptors stem from a human donor with acute or convalescent COVID-19. The donor label of this sample is uncertain.

The chain is built from TRBV5-6 and TRBJ1-1; no definite D call. The germline CDR1 and CDR2 sequences are SGHDT and YYEEEE. V was shortened by 6 bases and J by 8 bases, with 14 bases between the two germline ends. This CDR3 has 12 amino acids. CDR3 region: CASTFFGEEAFF. The CDR3 nucleotides read TGTGCCAGCACCTTTTTTGGAGAGGAAGCTTTCTTT. Looking up the rest from reference TRBV5-6 and TRBJ1-1 gives the full variable domain: DAGVTQSPTHLIKTRGQQVTLRCSPKSGHDTVSWYQQALGQGPQFIFQYYEEEERQRGNFPDRFSGHQFPNYSSELNVNALLLGDSALYLCASTFFGEEAFFGQGTRLTVV.

There are a few counts of this clone. V usage is TRBV3-1 (or the pseudogene TRBV3-2) and J usage is TRBJ2-5; D is possibly TRBD1 (5 bases). Germline V gives CDR1 LGHDT, CDR2 YNNKEL (reference sequence). The ends were cut back, 8 bases at V and 2 bases at J, with 9 bases in the middle. This CDR3 has 12 amino acids. In DNA, the CDR3 is TGTGCCAGCTCTCGACAGCAAGAGACCCAGTACTTC. Encoded protein: CASSRQQETQYF.

The chain carries TRBV19 and TRBJ1-2; 10 positions agree with TRBD1. The junction had 9 bases not matched to a gene; V was cut back by 4 bases and J by 7 bases. From germline, CDR1 is LNHDA and CDR2 SQIVND (reference sequence). The CDR3 runs 15 residues. The CDR3 protein is CASSSMGQGYGGYTF. CDR3 DNA sequence: TGTGCCAGTAGTAGCATGGGACAGGGGTACGGTGGCTACACCTTC.

The rearrangement joins TRBV24-1 to TRBJ1-1; TRBD1 matches at 7 bases. The CDR3 totals 13 residues. Germline loops: CDR1 KGHDR, CDR2 SFDVKD. Trimming at V came to 7 bases and at J to 7 bases, leaving 8 bases not matched to a gene. This CDR3 reads CATRPSGGNEAFF. The DNA of the CDR3 is TGTGCCACCAGGCCCTCAGGGGGGAATGAAGCTTTCTTT.

V and J are TRBV24-1 and TRBJ2-5, with no clear D. CDR3 length: 11 residues. Germline CDR1 and CDR2: KGHDR and SFDVKD. V lost 9 bases to trimming and J lost 4 bases, with 8 bases between them. The chain's CDR3 is CATQTGETQYF. CDR3 sequence (DNA): TGTGCCACCCAAACGGGAGAGACCCAGTACTTC.

V and J are TRBV11-2 and TRBJ1-3; 7 bases line up with TRBD1. With 5 bases clipped from V and 4 bases from J, the junction kept 8 bases outside the gene matches. Germline assignment: CDR1 SGHAT and CDR2 FQNNGV. The CDR3 sequence is 15 residues long. CDR3 nucleotides: TGTGCCAGCAGCACCCACAGGGGTGGGGGAAACACCATATATTTT. Protein: CASSTHRGGGNTIYF.

The V call is TRBV3-1 (or the pseudogene TRBV3-2), the J call TRBJ2-1; D gene uncertain. There are 12 residues in the CDR3. The V and J ends lost 3 bases and 6 bases respectively, with 6 bases between them. Germline V gives CDR1 LGHDT, CDR2 YNNKEL (reference sequence). The CDR3 sequence: CASSQYSNEQFF. For the CDR3, the DNA is TGTGCCAGCAGCCAGTACAGCAATGAGCAGTTCTTC.

The CDR3 loop is CATSDPGTLAFF. CDR3 nucleotide sequence: TGTGCCACCAGTGACCCTGGGACTTTGGCTTTCTTT. This chain joins TRBV24-1 and TRBJ1-1, with a possible D match to TRBD1 (5 bases). The germline V gene encodes CDR1 KGHDR and CDR2 SFDVKD. V was shortened by 4 bases and J by 11 bases, with 13 bases between the two germline ends. The CDR3 is made up of 12 amino acids.

This clone was recorded a few times. The chain has TRBV6-5 and TRBJ1-2; D is ambiguous. The V end lost 7 bases, the J end lost 1 base, and 16 bases lay between the germline ends. The germline V gene has CDR1 MNHEY and CDR2 SVGAGI. There are 15 residues in the CDR3. CDR3 in amino acids: CASMTGRIINYGYTF. The CDR3 DNA reads TGTGCCAGCATGACCGGGAGAATAATTAACTATGGCTACACCTTC.

V gene TRBV7-3 combines with J gene TRBJ1-2; 11 bases agree with TRBD1. The length of the CDR3 is 15 residues. Germline V gene sequence: CDR1 SGHTA, CDR2 FQGTGA. Trimming took 3 bases from V and 0 from J; bases not matched to a gene: 0. The DNA for the CDR3 is TGTGCCAGCAGCTTGGGACAGGGGGCTAACTATGGCTACACCTTC. Amino acid sequence: CASSLGQGANYGYTF.

This sequence joins TRBV7-9 and TRBJ2-1; D not certain. Germline CDR1 and CDR2: SEHNR and FQNEAQ (reference sequence). The CDR3 has 16 residues. The V and J ends lost 3 bases and 0 bases respectively, with 12 bases between them. The CDR3: CASSLFSLSSYNEQFF. The CDR3 nucleotides are TGTGCCAGCAGCTTGTTTAGCCTAAGCTCCTACAATGAGCAGTTCTTC.

The J gene is TRBJ1-2, the V gene TRBV2; 8 bases map to TRBD1. Losses at the gene ends were 0 bases for V and 4 bases for J; bases not matched to a gene: 10. Looked up from germline, CDR1 is SNHLY and CDR2 is FYNNEI. The CDR3 consists of 17 residues. This CDR3 reads CASSEALRTGQIYGYTF. CDR3 coding DNA: TGTGCCAGCAGTGAAGCGCTTCGGACAGGGCAGATCTATGGCTACACCTTC.

This clone was recorded once. The chain links TRBV27 to TRBJ2-2, with 12 positions matching TRBD2. The CDR3 is made up of 17 amino acids. V shed 2 bases, J shed 6 bases, and the junction held 7 bases outside the gene matches. Per the germline V gene, CDR1 is MNHEY and CDR2 is SMNVEV (reference sequence). CDR3 in amino acids: CASSLLLAGGPSGELFF. The CDR3 region has the DNA TGTGCCAGCAGTTTACTACTAGCGGGGGGCCCTTCCGGGGAGCTGTTTTTT.

The gene calls are TRBV27 and TRBJ2-7; 7 bases are a match to TRBD1. Germline lookup yields CDR1 MNHEY and CDR2 SMNVEV (reference sequence). Germline trimming cut 5 bases from V and 3 bases from J; bases unmatched to any gene: 4. The CDR3 covers 13 residues. The CDR3 DNA is TGTGCCAGCAGTCGACAGGGTGACTACGAGCAGTACTTC. It codes for CASSRQGDYEQYF.

This chain joins TRBV24-1 and TRBJ2-1, with 13 bases that match TRBD2. CDR1 is KGHDR, CDR2 SFDVKD, per germline. Trimming removed 9 bases from V and 14 bases from J; junction bases left unmatched: 9. CDR3 size: 13 residues. CDR3 protein: CATEGLAGSEEFF. The CDR3 bases are TGTGCCACCGAGGGACTAGCGGGATCGGAAGAGTTCTTC.

V and J are TRBV5-5 and TRBJ1-3, with 8 nucleotides matching TRBD1. The trim removed 3 bases at V and 5 bases at J, leaving 4 bases unmatched. Germline CDR1 and CDR2: SGHKS and YYEKEE (reference sequence). CDR3 size: 14 residues. This CDR3 is CASSSDRVRNTIYF. The CDR3 DNA reads TGTGCCAGCAGCTCGGACAGGGTGAGAAACACCATATATTTT. Filled out from reference TRBV5-5 and TRBJ1-3, the complete variable domain reads DAGVTQSPTHLIKTRGQQVTLRCSPISGHKSVSWYQQVLGQGPQFIFQYYEKEERGRGNFPDRFSARQFPNYSSELNVNALLLGDSALYLCASSSDRVRNTIYFGEGSWLTVV.

This clone was seen only once. This sequence joins TRBV10-3 and TRBJ2-7; 8 nucleotides agree with TRBD2. CDR3 length: 15 amino acids. Germline-derived CDR1 and CDR2 are ENHRY and SYGVKD. V lost 8 bases to trimming and J lost 7 bases; unmatched junction nucleotides: 16. The CDR3 DNA reads TGTGCCATCGGTCGGCCCACGGGAGGGGTGTGGGAGCAGTACTTC. Translating gives CAIGRPTGGVWEQYF.

The chain links TRBV7-9 to TRBJ2-1, with 8 bases that match TRBD2. The V segment lost 1 base and the J segment 2 bases; nucleotides outside the gene matches: 4. Germline V gene sequence: CDR1 SEHNR, CDR2 FQNEAQ (reference sequence). This CDR3 spans 16 amino acids. Here the CDR3 DNA reads TGTGCCAGCAGCTTAGAAAAGCGGGAGCCCTACAATGAGCAGTTCTTC. This gives the protein CASSLEKREPYNEQFF.

This chain links TRBV6-2 or TRBV6-3 with TRBJ2-7, with D unclear. The V and J ends lost 5 bases and 3 bases respectively, with 8 bases between them. Germline CDR1 is MNHEY and CDR2 is SVGEGT. The CDR3 runs 12 residues. The CDR3 region is CASSAASYEQYF. The CDR3 region has the DNA TGTGCCAGCAGTGCAGCGAGCTACGAGCAGTACTTC.

The chain combines TRBV11-2 with TRBJ1-6, with 8 bases lining up with TRBD1. There are 15 residues in the CDR3. CDR1 is SGHAT and CDR2 is FQNNGV in the germline V gene. With 7 bases clipped from V and 5 bases from J, the junction kept 7 bases outside the gene matches. The CDR3 DNA follows: TGTGCCAGCAAGGACAGGGTTCCCCATAATTCACCCCTCCACTTT. Translation gives CASKDRVPHNSPLHF.

The genes are TRBV14 and TRBJ2-1, with D perhaps matching TRBD1 (7 bases). Trimming left V 0 bases short and J 4 bases short, with 16 bases between. The CDR3 totals 17 residues. In germline, CDR1 is SGHDN, CDR2 FVKESK. CDR3 DNA: TGTGCCAGCAGCCAAGATACGCGGCCAGGGGGGTACAATGAGCAGTTCTTC. This codes for CASSQDTRPGGYNEQFF.

This sequence joins TRBV2 and TRBJ2-2; 7 bases fit TRBD2. Germline CDR1 reads SNHLY; CDR2 reads FYNNEI. V shed 3 bases, J shed 1 base, and the junction held 2 bases outside the gene matches. This CDR3 comprises 15 residues. The CDR3 spells CASSELAVNTGELFF. CDR3 DNA: TGTGCCAGCAGTGAGCTAGCGGTGAACACCGGGGAGCTGTTTTTT.